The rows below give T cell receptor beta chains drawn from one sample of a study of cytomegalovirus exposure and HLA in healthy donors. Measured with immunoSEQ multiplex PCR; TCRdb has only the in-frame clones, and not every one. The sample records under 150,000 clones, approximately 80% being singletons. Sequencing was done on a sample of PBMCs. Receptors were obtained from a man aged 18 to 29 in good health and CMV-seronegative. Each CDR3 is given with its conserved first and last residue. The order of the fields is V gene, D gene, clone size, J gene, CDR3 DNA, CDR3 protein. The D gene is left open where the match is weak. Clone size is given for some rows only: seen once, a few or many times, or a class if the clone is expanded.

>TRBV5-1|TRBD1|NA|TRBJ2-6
TGCGCCAGCAGCTTGGGAAGGGGACAGGGATTTGGGGCCAACGTCCTGACTTTC
CASSLGRGQGFGANVLTF
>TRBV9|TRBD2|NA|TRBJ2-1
TGTGCCAGCAGCTTGGATAGCGGGGACTACAATGAGCAGTTCTTC
CASSLDSGDYNEQFF
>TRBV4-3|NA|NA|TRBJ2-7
TGCGCCAGCAGCCAAGATCGGCAGGGCCCCTACGAGCAGTACTTC
CASSQDRQGPYEQYF
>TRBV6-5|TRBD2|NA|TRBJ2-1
TGTGCCAGCAGTTACTCGGCTAGCGGGGGGAATGAGCAGTTCTTC
CASSYSASGGNEQFF
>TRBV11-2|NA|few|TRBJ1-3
TGTGCCAGCAGCTTAGGAACGCCAGATATTGGAAACACCATATATTTT
CASSLGTPDIGNTIYF
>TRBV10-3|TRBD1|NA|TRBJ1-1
TGTGCCATCAGGACCCGGACAGGAGAAGCTTTCTTT
CAIRTRTGEAFF
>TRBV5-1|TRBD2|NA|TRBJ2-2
TGCGCCAGCAGGGGAGGGGCACGGTCAAACACCGGGGAGCTGTTTTTT
CASRGGARSNTGELFF
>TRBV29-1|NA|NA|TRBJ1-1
TGCAGCGTAGCGATACGTGGGACTGAAGCTTTCTTT
CSVAIRGTEAFF
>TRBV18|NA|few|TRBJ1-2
TGTGCCAGCTCACTTCAGCGGGACACTTCCTATGGCTACACCTTC
CASSLQRDTSYGYTF
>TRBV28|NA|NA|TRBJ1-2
TGTGCCAGCAGTTTATCTCACAGGGCGCCTAACTATGGCTACACCTTC
CASSLSHRAPNYGYTF
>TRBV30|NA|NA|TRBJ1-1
TGTGCCTGGAGGGAGTTTGCGGGGGCCCTGAACACTGAAGCTTTCTTT
CAWREFAGALNTEAFF
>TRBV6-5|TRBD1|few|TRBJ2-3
TGTGCCAGCAGTTATCGAGGACAGGGTGCAGATACGCAGTATTTT
CASSYRGQGADTQYF
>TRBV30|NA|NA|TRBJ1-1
TGTGCCTGGAGCAGGTTGAACACTGAAGCTTTCTTT
CAWSRLNTEAFF
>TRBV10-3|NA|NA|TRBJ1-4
TGTGCCATCAGTGAGTCTGCCCTCCTGAGGTATGAAAAACTGTTTTTT
CAISESALLRYEKLFF
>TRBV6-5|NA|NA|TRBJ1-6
TGTGCCAGCAGTTACTCGAACGGGGTCTGGAATTCACCCCTCCACTTT
CASSYSNGVWNSPLHF
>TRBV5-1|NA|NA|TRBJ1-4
TGCGCCAGCAGCTTAACGGGGGGTGAAAAACTGTTTTTT
CASSLTGGEKLFF
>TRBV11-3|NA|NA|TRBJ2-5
TGTGCCAGCAGCTTAGATGGGACTCATCAGTACTTC
CASSLDGTHQYF
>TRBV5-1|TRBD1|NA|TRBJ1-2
TGCGCCAGCAGCGAGCCGGGACAGGGCTCTGGCTATGGCTACACCTTC
CASSEPGQGSGYGYTF
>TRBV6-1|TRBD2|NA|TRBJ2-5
TGTGCCAGCAGAGAGACGGGGGGGACGGAGACCCAGTACTTC
CASRETGGTETQYF
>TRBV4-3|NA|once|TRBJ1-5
TGCGCCAGCAGCCAAGGGCAGTTCAATCAGCCCCAGCATTTT
CASSQGQFNQPQHF
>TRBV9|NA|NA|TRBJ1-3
TGTGCCAGCAGCCCCTCCCAGAGGGGGGGAGGTAACACCATATATTTT
CASSPSQRGGGNTIYF
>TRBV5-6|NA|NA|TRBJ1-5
TGTGCCAGCAGCTTGTCGTCGAGGCAGCCCCAGCATTTT
CASSLSSRQPQHF
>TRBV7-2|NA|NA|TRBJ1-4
TGTGCCAGCAGCTCCTACTCCTCGAGGGCTGAAAAACTGTTTTTT
CASSSYSSRAEKLFF
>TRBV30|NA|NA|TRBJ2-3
TGTGCCTGGAGTGAAGGAATAAGGAGTAGTGCAGATACGCAGTATTTT
CAWSEGIRSSADTQYF
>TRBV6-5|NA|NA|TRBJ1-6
TGTGCCAGCAGTTATCAGGGTGTCAATTCACCCCTCCACTTT
CASSYQGVNSPLHF
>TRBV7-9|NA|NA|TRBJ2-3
TGTGCCAGCAGCTTATACACAGATACGCAGTATTTT
CASSLYTDTQYF
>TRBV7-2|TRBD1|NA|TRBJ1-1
TGTGCCAGCAGCTTTTTCACAGGGGCGTTGAACACTGAAGCTTTCTTT
CASSFFTGALNTEAFF
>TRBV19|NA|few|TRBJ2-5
TGTGCCAGTAGTAGGCAGGGGTCGGAAGAGACCCAGTACTTC
CASSRQGSEETQYF
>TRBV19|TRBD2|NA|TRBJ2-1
TGTGCCAGTAGTATTGCCCGGGGGGATGAGCAGTTCTTC
CASSIARGDEQFF
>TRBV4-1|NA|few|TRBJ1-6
TGCGCCAGCAGCCAAGGACCGGGATATGCCCTCCACTTT
CASSQGPGYALHF
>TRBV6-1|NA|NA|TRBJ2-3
TGTGCCAGCAGTCGGACGGGGGTTTCAGATACGCAGTATTTT
CASSRTGVSDTQYF
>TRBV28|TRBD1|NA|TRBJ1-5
TGTGCCAGCAGTTTTCTACAGGGGATCAATCAGCCCCAGCATTTT
CASSFLQGINQPQHF
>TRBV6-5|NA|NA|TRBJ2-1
TGTGCCAGCATGGGGGGGACAGAGCAGTTCTTC
CASMGGTEQFF
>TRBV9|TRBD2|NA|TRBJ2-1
TGTGCCAGCAGCGAGGGGAGCGGGGGGGGCAATGAGCAGTTCTTC
CASSEGSGGGNEQFF
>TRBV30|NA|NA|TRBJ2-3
TGTGCCTGGAGTGTAAGGGGGATGTCAGATACGCAGTATTTT
CAWSVRGMSDTQYF
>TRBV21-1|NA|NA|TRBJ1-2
TGTGCCAGCAGCAAGGGAGCGAAGAAACCCGATGGCTACACCTTC
CASSKGAKKPDGYTF
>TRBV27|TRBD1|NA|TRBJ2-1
TGTGCCAGCAGTTTATTTAGGGACAGCCTCTCCTACAATGAGCAGTTCTTC
CASSLFRDSLSYNEQFF
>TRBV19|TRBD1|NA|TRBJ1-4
TGTGCCAGCAGTCGTAGTCGTACACAGGGGGAAAAACTGTTTTTT
CASSRSRTQGEKLFF
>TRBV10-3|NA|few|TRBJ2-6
TGTGCCATCAGTGATTTCACTCTCTCTGGGGCCAACGTCCTGACTTTC
CAISDFTLSGANVLTF
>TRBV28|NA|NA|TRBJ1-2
TGTGCCAGCAGTTCTACAGGGTTGCTAGGCGGCTACACCTTC
CASSSTGLLGGYTF
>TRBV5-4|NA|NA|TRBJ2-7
TGTGCCAGCAGCTTTGAGGGTCCCTACGAGCAGTACTTC
CASSFEGPYEQYF
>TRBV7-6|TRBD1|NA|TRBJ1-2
TGTGCCAGCAGACAGGACAGGGGGCCGGGGTCTGCTGGCTACACCTTC
CASRQDRGPGSAGYTF
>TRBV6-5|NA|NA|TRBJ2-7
TGTGCCAGCAGCCCCAGACACGCAAACTCCTACGAGCAGTACTTC
CASSPRHANSYEQYF
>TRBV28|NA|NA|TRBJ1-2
TGTGCCAGCAATCCCGTAAGGGGTAGAGATGGCTACACCTTC
CASNPVRGRDGYTF
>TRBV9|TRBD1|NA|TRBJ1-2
TGTGCCAGCAGCCCCAGGGACAGGGGGCCCTATGGCTACACCTTC
CASSPRDRGPYGYTF
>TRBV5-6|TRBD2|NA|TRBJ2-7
TGTGCCAGCAGCCAGCGGGGGGGAATGGGCGAGCAGTACTTC
CASSQRGGMGEQYF
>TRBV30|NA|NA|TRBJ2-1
TGTGCCTGGGGAATCGGCGGGGCCGGTTTCTTC
CAWGIGGAGFF
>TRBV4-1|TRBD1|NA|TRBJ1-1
TGCGCCAGCAGCCGGGACAGGTTGAACGCTTTCTTT
CASSRDRLNAFF
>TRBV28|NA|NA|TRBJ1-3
TGTGCCAGCAGCGTAGTAACTGGAAACACCATATATTTT
CASSVVTGNTIYF
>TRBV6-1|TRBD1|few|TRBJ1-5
TGTGCCAGCAGGACCGACAGGGATAGCAATCAGCCCCAGCATTTT
CASRTDRDSNQPQHF
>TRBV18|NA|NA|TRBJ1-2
TGTGCCAGCTCAACCGACAGGAACGGCTACACCTTC
CASSTDRNGYTF
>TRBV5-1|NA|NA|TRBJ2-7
TGCGCCAGCAGCCCCATGGATGGGGGAGGGGGGTACTTC
CASSPMDGGGGYF
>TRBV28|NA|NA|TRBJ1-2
TGTGCCAGCAGTTTTCGACATAGGACTAACTATGGCTACACCTTC
CASSFRHRTNYGYTF
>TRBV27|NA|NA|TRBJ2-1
TGTGCCAGCAGGGGGCTCTCCTACAATGAGCAGTTCTTC
CASRGLSYNEQFF